This T cell receptor (beta chain) comes out of a study of OX40 agonist ivuxolimab in advanced cancers. As for the study more broadly: Ivuxolimab, which targeted the costimulatory receptor OX40 (CD134), was an agonistic, fully human IgG2 monoclonal antibody. Intravenous ivuxolimab was administered to patients every 2 weeks at six dose levels: 0.01, 0.1, 0.3, 1.5, 3 and 10 mg/kg. Of the approximately 54 patients in dose escalation, about 20 had hepatocellular carcinoma, around 15 had melanoma, 9 had renal cell carcinoma and 9 had head and neck cancer. In the dose-escalation cohort, 70% to 85% of patients were male, and the mean age was around 60 years with a range of roughly 23 to 79. Patients were allowed to have had prior anti-PD-1, anti-PD-L1 or anti-CTLA-4 therapy, and 40% to 45% of the dose-escalation patients had previously received checkpoint inhibitors. Partial responses occurred in three dose-escalation patients, of whom one had hepatocellular carcinoma and two had cutaneous melanoma. The purpose of peripheral TCRbeta sequencing was to test whether ivuxolimab changed TCR sequence diversity and led to clonal T-cell expansion. The paper covers the monotherapy dose-escalation part of the phase I ivuxolimab trial, which included N of about 50 patients. What the work shows at the level of the full study, not this receptor alone: After ivuxolimab, more expanded clones were found on average in CD8+ T cells than in CD4+ T cells. Low levels of normalized T-cell clonal expansion were also shown by some nonresponding patients. In partial responders in the 0.1-3.0 mg/kg groups, normalized peripheral clonal expansion was found to be among the lowest, especially among CD8+ T cells. The antigen specificity of the clonally expanded peripheral T cells was not determined. At doses of 0.1 to 3.0 mg/kg, clonal expansion of both CD4+ and CD8+ blood T cells was observed from baseline to week 6.

To note about this clone: Its antigen remains undetermined. No base-level quality is on record; no much larger clone is a single base apart. Additional DNA sequences in this sample encode the identical CDR3.

Counted from cysteine to phenylalanine, this CDR3 has 16 amino acids. Only CDR3 DNA remains: 48 bases, in frame from the first base. Trimming takes 3 bases off V and 5 bases off J; junction bases not matched to a gene: 4. According to the germline V gene, CDR1 reads SGHAT and CDR2 reads FQNNGV. For sequencing of the TCRbeta CDR3 region, genomic DNA was extracted from the sorted cells. The immunoSEQ Assay was used to sequence the TCRbeta CDR3 regions. TCRdb took over this immuneACCESS table, retaining in-frame rearrangements with V and J assigned. Such tables are incomplete; in checked studies, under half of the missing clones stem from an unresolved V gene, and the remainder is unexplained. This sample is represented by 70,000 or so clones; approximately 90% of them were singletons. The top ten constitute just under 0.3% of the sample. Patients with autoimmune disease history or receiving systemic immunosuppression were excluded from the trial. Peripheral blood for TCR sequencing was collected from all dose cohorts at baseline, on cycle 4 day 1, and on cycle 7 day 1. The samples were taken from a phase I, first-in-human, multicenter, open-label dose-escalation trial of ivuxolimab. Adults with locally advanced or metastatic head and neck squamous cell, hepatocellular, melanoma or renal cell carcinoma were enrolled in the trial. Before TCR sequencing, CD4+ T cells and CD8+ T cells from peripheral blood were sorted into separate populations.

The TCR comes from an adult with an advanced solid tumor such as melanoma, head and neck, liver or kidney cancer. The sequence is built from TRBV11-2 and TRBJ2-1, and 13 junctional nucleotides match TRBD2. The sample here was CD4+ or CD8+ T cells sorted from blood, taken in a trial of the OX40 agonist ivuxolimab. Here the CDR3 is given as CASSLTSGRTHNEQFF. The DNA sequence is given as TGTGCCAGCAGCTTGACTAGCGGGAGGACCCACAATGAGCAGTTCTTC.